This T cell receptor (beta chain) came from a study of Graves' ophthalmopathy and Graves' hyperthyroidism. As the template, RNA transcripts were used to amplify TCR beta CDR3 regions. The first-round RT-PCR employed HTBI primers together with the Qiagen OneStep RT-PCR kit. A multiplex PCR was then performed as the second round. Using its own MiXCR run on the multiplex PCR reads, TCRdb lists one record per CDR3 protein. Of a few hundred thousand distinct CDR3 sequences in the sample, under 40% are singletons; the top ten hold over 3.5%. At least ten counts were recorded for this clonotype. The sample taken for sequencing was peripheral blood or thyroid tissue (not recorded which). This sequence originates from an adult man with Graves' hyperthyroidism.

Here the CDR3 reads CASTQDRGDEQYF. CDR3 DNA sequence: TGTGCCAGTACCCAGGACAGGGGCGACGAGCAGTACTTC. V and J are TRBV19 and TRBJ2-7; 9 bases fit TRBD1. The CDR3 covers 13 residues. Looked up from germline, CDR1 is LNHDA and CDR2 is SQIVND (reference sequence). The V gene end was trimmed by 7 bases and the J gene end by 5 bases; junction bases not matched to a gene: 6.